The sample holds many counts of the clone carrying this TCR beta chain. What it recognizes is unknown. This sample stems from a study of naive and memory T cell subsets. Study conclusions and caveats: Findings for naive and memory subsets could not be checked against ground truth. A few larger clonotypes appeared in naive repertoires, especially CD8, possibly memory cells re-expressing CD45RA.

Two oligonucleotides, mixed equimolar, formed the beta constant-region primer covering TRBC1 and TRBC2. The ligated cDNA underwent four PCR rounds using SP2 and nested alpha and beta constant-region primers. TCRdb re-derived calls from the UMI-ligation and nested PCR reads in MiXCR, one entry per CDR3 protein. The sample has roughly 100,000 distinct CDR3 sequences, about 14% seen once; the top ten hold approximately 2.6%. The germline gives CDR1 LGHNA, CDR2 YSLEER. CDR3 size: 15 residues. Trimming removed 0 bases from V and 5 bases from J, with 13 bases in between. Cells stained for CD3, CD4, CD8, CD45RA and CD27 were sorted into four subsets.

This rearrangement joins TRBV4-3 to TRBJ1-2; D not resolved. This receptor was identified in a human donor in good health. What was sequenced was naive CD8+ T cells from blood. Here the CDR3 reads CASSQDMNEGYGYTF. CDR3 DNA sequence: TGCGCCAGCAGCCAAGATATGAATGAGGGTTATGGCTACACCTTC.